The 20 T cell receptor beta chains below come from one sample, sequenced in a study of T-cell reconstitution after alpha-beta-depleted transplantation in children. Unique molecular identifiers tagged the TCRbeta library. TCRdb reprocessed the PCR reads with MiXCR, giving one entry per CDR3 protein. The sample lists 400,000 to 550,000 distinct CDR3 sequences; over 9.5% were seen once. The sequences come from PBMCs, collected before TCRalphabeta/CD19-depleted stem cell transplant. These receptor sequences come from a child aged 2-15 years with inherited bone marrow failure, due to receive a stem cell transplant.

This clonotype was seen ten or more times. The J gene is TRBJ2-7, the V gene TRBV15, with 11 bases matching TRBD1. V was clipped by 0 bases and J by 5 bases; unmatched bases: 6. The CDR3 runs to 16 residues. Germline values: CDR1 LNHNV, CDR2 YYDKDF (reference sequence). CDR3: CATSRDPGQGDHEQYF. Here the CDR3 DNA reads TGTGCCACCAGCAGAGACCCGGGACAGGGGGACCACGAGCAGTACTTC.

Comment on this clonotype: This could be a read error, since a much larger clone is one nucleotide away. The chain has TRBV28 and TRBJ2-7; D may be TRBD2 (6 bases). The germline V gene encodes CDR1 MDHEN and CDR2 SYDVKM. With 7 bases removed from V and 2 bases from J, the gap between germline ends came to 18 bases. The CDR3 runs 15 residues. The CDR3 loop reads CASTRFGGSAYEQYF. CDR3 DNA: TGTGCCAGCACCCGATTTGGGGGGTCAGCCTACGAGCAGTACTTC.

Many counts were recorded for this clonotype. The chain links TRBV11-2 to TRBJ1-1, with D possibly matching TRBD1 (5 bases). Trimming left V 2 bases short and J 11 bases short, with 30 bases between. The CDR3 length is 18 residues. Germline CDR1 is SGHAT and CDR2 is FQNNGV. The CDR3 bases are TGTGCCAGCAGCTTATCTCAGGAGGCAAAGAGGACATTAGGGGATGCTTTCTTT. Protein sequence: CASSLSQEAKRTLGDAFF.

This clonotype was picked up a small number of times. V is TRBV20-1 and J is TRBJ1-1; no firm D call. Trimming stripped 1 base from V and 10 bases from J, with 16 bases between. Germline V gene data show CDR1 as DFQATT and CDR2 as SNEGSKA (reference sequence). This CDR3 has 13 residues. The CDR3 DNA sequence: TGCAGTGCTAGAGCCCTGTCCCAGGCGGGAGCTTTCTTT. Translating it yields CSARALSQAGAFF.

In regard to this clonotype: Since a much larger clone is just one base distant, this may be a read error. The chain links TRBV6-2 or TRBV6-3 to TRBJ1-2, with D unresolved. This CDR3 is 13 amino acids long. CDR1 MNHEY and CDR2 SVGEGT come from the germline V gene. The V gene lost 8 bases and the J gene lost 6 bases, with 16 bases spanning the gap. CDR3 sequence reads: CASLGAVGDGYTF. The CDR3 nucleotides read TGTGCCAGCCTGGGTGCAGTGGGCGATGGCTACACCTTC.

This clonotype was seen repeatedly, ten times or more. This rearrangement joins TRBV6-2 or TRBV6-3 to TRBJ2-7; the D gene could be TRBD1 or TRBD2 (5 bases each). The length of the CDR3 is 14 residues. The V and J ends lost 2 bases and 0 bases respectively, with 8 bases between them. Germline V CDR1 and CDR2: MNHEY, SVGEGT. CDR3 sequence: CASSYLGASYEQYF. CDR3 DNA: TGTGCCAGCAGTTACCTCGGGGCCTCCTACGAGCAGTACTTC.

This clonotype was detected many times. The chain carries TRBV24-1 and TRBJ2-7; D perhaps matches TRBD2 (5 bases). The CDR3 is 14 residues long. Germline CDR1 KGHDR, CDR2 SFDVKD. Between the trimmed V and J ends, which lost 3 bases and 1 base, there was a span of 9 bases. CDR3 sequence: CATSDAGLSYEQYF. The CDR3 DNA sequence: TGTGCCACCAGTGATGCGGGTTTGTCCTACGAGCAGTACTTC.

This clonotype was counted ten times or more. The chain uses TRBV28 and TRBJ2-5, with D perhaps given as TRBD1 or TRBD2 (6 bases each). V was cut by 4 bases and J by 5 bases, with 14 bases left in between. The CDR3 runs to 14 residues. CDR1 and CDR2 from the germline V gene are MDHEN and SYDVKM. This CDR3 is CASSSIGGAETQYF. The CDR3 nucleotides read TGTGCCAGCAGTTCCATCGGGGGCGCGGAGACCCAGTACTTC.

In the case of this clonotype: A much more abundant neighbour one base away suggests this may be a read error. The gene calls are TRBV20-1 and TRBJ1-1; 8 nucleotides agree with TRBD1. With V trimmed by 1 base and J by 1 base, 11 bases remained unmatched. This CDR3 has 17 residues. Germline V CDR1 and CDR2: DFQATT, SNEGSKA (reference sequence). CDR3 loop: CSARGPPTGEGNTEAFF. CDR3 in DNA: TGCAGTGCTAGAGGGCCCCCGACAGGGGAAGGGAACACTGAAGCTTTCTTT.

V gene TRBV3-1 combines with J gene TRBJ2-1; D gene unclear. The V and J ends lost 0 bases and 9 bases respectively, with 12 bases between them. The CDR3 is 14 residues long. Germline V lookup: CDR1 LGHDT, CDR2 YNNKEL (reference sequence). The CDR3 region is CASSQDSSGSEQFF. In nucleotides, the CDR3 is TGTGCCAGCAGCCAAGACTCCTCGGGTAGTGAGCAGTTCTTC.

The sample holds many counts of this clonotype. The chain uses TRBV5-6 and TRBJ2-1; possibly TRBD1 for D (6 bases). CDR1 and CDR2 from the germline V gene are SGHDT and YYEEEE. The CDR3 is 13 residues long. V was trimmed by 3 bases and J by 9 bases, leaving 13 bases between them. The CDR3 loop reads CASSWTSGVEQFF. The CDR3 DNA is TGTGCCAGCAGCTGGACCTCAGGGGTTGAGCAGTTCTTC.

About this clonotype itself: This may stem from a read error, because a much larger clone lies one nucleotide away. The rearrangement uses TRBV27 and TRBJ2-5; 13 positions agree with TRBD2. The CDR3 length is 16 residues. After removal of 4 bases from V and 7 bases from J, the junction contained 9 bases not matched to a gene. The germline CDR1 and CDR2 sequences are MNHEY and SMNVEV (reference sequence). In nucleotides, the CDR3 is TGTGCCAGCAGTTCCGGGACTAGCGGGAATTCTGGGACCCAGTACTTC. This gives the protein CASSSGTSGNSGTQYF.

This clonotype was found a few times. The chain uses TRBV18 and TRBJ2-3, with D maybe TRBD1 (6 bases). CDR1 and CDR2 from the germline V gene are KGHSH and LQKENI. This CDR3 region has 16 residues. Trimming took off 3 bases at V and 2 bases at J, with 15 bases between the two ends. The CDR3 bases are TGTGCCAGCTCACCGCCCCGGGACACTTACACAGATACGCAGTATTTT. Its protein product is CASSPPRDTYTDTQYF.

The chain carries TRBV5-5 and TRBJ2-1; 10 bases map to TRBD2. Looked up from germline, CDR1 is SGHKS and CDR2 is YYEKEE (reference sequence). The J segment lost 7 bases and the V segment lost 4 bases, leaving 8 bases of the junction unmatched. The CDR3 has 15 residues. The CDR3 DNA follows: TGTGCCAGCAGCCCCCCCCTTAGCGGGAGGAATGAGCAGTTCTTC. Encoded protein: CASSPPLSGRNEQFF.

In DNA form, the CDR3 reads TGTGCCAGCAGCTTAGATAGGCCGGGACTACCCTACAATGAGCAGTTCTTC. This encodes CASSLDRPGLPYNEQFF. V usage is TRBV11-2 and J usage is TRBJ2-1, with 7 bases lining up with TRBD2. The CDR3 length is 17 residues. J gave up 2 bases and V 0 bases, and 7 bases lay outside the gene matches. Germline V lookup: CDR1 SGHAT, CDR2 FQNNGV.

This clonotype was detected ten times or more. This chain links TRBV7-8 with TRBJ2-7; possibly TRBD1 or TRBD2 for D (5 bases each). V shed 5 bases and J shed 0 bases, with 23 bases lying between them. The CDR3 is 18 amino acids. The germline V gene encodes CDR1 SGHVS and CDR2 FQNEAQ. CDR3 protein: CASSHPGPGPKLSYEQYF. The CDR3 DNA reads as TGTGCCAGCAGCCACCCAGGCCCGGGACCTAAACTCTCCTACGAGCAGTACTTC.

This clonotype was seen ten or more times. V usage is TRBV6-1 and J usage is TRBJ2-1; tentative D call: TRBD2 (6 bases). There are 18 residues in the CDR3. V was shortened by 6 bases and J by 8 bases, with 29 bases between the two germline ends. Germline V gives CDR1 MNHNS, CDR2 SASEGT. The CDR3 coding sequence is TGTGCCAGCAGGACCGGGACTTCCCTGCACAAGGATTACGATGAGCAGTTCTTC. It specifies CASRTGTSLHKDYDEQFF.

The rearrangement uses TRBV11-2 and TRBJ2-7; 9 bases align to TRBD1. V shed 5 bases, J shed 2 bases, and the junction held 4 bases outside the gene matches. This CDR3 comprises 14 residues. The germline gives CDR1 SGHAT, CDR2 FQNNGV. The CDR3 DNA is TGTGCCAGCAGCACCCACAGGGGGCCCTACGAGCAGTACTTC. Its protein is CASSTHRGPYEQYF. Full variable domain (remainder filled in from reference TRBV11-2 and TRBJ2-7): EAGVAQSPRYKIIEKRQSVAFWCNPISGHATLYWYQQILGQGPKLLIQFQNNGVVDDSQLPKDRFSAERLKGVDSTLKIQPAKLEDSAVYLCASSTHRGPYEQYFGPGTRLTVT.

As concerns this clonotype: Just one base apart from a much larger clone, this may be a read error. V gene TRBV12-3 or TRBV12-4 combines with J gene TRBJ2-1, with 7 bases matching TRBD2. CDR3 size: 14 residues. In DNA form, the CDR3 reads TGTGCCAGCAGTTTCCCGGGACTAAACAATCAGCAGTTCTTC. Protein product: CASSFPGLNNQQFF.

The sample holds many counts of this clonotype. The CDR3 DNA sequence: TGTGCCAGCAGCGTAGCCGGGGAGACAGATACGCAGTATTTT. This gives the protein CASSVAGETDTQYF. The chain uses TRBV9 and TRBJ2-3; tentatively, D is TRBD2 (5 bases). The CDR3 runs to 14 residues. CDR1 is SGDLS and CDR2 is YYNGEE in the germline V gene. Trimming left V 0 bases short and J 3 bases short, with 8 bases between. The variable domain in full, completed from reference TRBV9 and TRBJ2-3, reads DSGVTQTPKHLITATGQRVTLRCSPRSGDLSVYWYQQSLDQGLQFLIQYYNGEERAKGNILERFSAQQFPDLHSELNLSSLELGDSALYFCASSVAGETDTQYFGPGTRLTVL.